This T cell receptor (beta chain) was recovered during a study of cytomegalovirus exposure and HLA in healthy donors. Germline values: CDR1 ENHRY, CDR2 SYGVKD. The V and J ends lost 11 bases and 1 base, in that order; junction bases with no gene match: 5. The CDR3 length is 13 residues. Study outcomes and limitations: Versus the approximately 720-donor mean, an Asian-associated ancestry cluster reportedly showed fewer N-insertions in a later analysis. The study labeled under 200 TCR beta chains cytomegalovirus-associated. There was a cluster of highly shared sequence variants that was likely a sequencing artifact. In most subjects, TCR beta sequences reportedly gave accurate predictions of HLA-A and HLA-B alleles.

Concerning this clone itself: The antigen is unknown.

PCR was performed using 60 Vbeta and 13 Jbeta primers. Clones were sequenced by immunoSEQ multiplex PCR, and TCRdb holds only the in-frame ones, with some missing. The listing records 65,000 to 85,000 clones. The chain combines TRBV10-3 with TRBJ1-3; TRBD1 agrees at 7 bases. The source is a female donor in good health and CMV-seropositive. The sample comprised PBMCs. This CDR3 is CAVNRGSGNTIYF. Written as DNA, the CDR3 is TGTGCCGTCAACAGGGGATCTGGAAACACCATATATTTT.